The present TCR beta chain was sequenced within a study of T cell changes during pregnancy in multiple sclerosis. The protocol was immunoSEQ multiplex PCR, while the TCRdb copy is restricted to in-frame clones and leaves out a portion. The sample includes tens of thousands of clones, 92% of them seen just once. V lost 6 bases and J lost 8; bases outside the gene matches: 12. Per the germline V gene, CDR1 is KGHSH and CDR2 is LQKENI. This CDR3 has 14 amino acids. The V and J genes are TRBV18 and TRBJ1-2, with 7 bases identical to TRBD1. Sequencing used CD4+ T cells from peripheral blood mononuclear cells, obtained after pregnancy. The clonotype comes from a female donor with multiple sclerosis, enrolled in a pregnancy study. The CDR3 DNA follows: TGTGCCAGCTCCCCGGACAGGTTGCAGCGGGGCTACACCTTC. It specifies CASSPDRLQRGYTF. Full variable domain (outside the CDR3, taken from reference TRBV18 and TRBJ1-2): NAGVMQNPRHLVRRRGQEARLRCSPMKGHSHVYWYRQLPEEGLKFMVYLQKENIIDESGMPKERFSAEFPKEGPSILRIQQVVRGDSAAYFCASSPDRLQRGYTFGSGTRLTVV.